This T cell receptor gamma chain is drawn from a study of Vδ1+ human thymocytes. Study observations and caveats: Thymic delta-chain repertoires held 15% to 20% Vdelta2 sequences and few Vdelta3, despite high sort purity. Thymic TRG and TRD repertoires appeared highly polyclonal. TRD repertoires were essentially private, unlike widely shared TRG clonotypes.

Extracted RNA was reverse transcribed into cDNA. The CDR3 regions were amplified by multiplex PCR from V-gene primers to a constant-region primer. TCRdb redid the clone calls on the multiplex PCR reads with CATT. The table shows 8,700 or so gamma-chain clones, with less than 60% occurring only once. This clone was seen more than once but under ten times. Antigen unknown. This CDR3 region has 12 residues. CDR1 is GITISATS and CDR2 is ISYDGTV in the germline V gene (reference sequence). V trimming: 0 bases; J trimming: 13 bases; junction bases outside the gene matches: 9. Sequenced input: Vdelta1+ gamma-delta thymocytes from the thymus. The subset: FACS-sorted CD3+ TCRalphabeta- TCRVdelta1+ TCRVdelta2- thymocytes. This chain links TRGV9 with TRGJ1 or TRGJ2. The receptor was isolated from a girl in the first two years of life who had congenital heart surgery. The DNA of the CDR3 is TGTGCCTTGTGGGAGGTGCGTAACCGTAAACTCTTT. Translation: CALWEVRNRKLF.